This T cell receptor beta chain was sequenced during a study of regulatory and conventional T cells in RAG deficiency (dated by TCRdb to about 2017). General notes on the study: The study used high-throughput TCR beta sequencing to compare repertoire diversity and composition of Treg, conventional CD4+ and CD8+ T cells between RAG-deficient patients and healthy controls.

What the authors observed across the whole study: In Omenn syndrome patients, sorted CD25-high CD127-low cells may represent peripherally activated cells rather than bona fide Treg cells. All patient T-cell subsets had shorter CDR3 lengths; Omenn syndrome patients showed >75% Treg-Tconv repertoire overlap at nucleotide and amino acid level. Compared with controls, Omenn syndrome and CID/AS patients had approximately 100-fold fewer unique TCR beta sequences in Treg cells, whereas the reduction in the other subsets was roughly 9.8-fold. Some T-cell subset analyses were not done for some subjects. Compared with control T-cell subpopulations, the RAG-deficient patients had markedly lower Shannon entropy and higher Simpson indices.

Only one count was recorded for this clone. What antigen it recognizes has not been identified. No clone much larger than this one lies a single base away; base qualities are absent. Receptor amplification or capture employed the immunoSEQ multiplex PCR assay. Genomic DNA from the sorted T-cell subsets was used to amplify and sequence rearranged TCR beta chain products. In the paper's pipeline: Repertoire diversity of productive TCR beta rearrangements was quantified using Shannon entropy and Simpson indices. Clonal expansion was assessed using the summed frequency of the 100 most abundant productive TCR beta clonotypes among total reads. The TRB repertoires were evaluated with a self-reactivity index based on amino acid usage at CDR3beta positions 6 and 7. Two-way ANOVA was used for repertoire analyses, while Student t or Mann-Whitney tests were used for flow cytometric analyses. TCRdb's version of the immuneACCESS table is confined to in-frame rearrangements and falls short of the full clone set. An unresolved V gene accounts for under half of the shortfall where checked; the remainder is of unknown origin. V, J and clone size are those of that table, while D and trimming were read from the DNA. The sample yields about 19,000 clones; about 87% were counted once. The leading ten clones occupy under 1.5% of the sample.

Regulatory T cells were purified from blood as CD4+CD25-high CD127-low cells before genomic DNA extraction. Several healthy control donors were used as the comparison group for repertoire analyses. The CDR3 starts with the cysteine, ends with the phenylalanine, and has 12 residues. Just CDR3 DNA is preserved here, 36 bases in frame from base 1. Reading the germline V gene gives CDR1 MNHNS and CDR2 SASEGT. The V and J ends are trimmed by 2 bases and 8 bases, leaving 9 bases between them. The data were also submitted as part of a second study, on regulatory T cells. As that second study puts it: In the multiplex PCR, 52 forward TRBV primers and 13 reverse TRBJ primers were used, and assay-based and computational corrections were applied for amplification bias. Restricted unique TRB V-J pairs and skewed V and J gene usage were observed in patient repertoires, most markedly in regulatory T cells. T-cell receptor beta repertoires of sorted regulatory, conventional CD4+ and CD8+ T cells were compared between CD3G-deficient patients and healthy controls. Peripheral blood mononuclear cells were isolated by Ficoll density separation. Within the immunoSEQ assay, multiplex PCR amplified rearranged TRB loci from genomic DNA. Sequencing of the TRB amplicons was done on an Illumina HiSeq platform. Custom algorithms error-filtered the raw sequences and aligned the raw sequences to reference gene sequences, after which the immunoSEQ online tools were used for analysis. Frequencies of productive and nonproductive TRB rearrangements were assessed among unique sequences as well as among total sequences. For group comparisons, t tests, Mann-Whitney tests or two-way ANOVA were performed in Prism software.

This sequence was found in a human donor in good health. The rearranged segments are TRBV6-1 and TRBJ1-2, with the D gene not clear enough to name. Sample: Tregs sorted from blood. Here is the DNA: TGTGCCAGCAGTGAAAAACTGTGGGGCTACACCTTC. It specifies CASSEKLWGYTF.